The clone carrying this TCR beta chain was recorded only once. Using immunoSEQ multiplex PCR, the repertoire was profiled, and TCRdb retains in-frame clones only, with some absent. The sample lists around 76,000 clones, under 80% occurring once. Deletions cut 0 bases from V and 6 bases from J, with 8 bases between. The CDR3 totals 13 residues. The germline V gene has CDR1 WNHNN and CDR2 SYGVQD (reference sequence). This sample was included in a study of blood T cell repertoires in COVID-19. At the level of the study: The origin of the acute and convalescent COVID-19 samples was the United States, Italy and Spain.

The receptor was derived from an elderly woman with active or convalescent COVID-19. The genes are TRBV10-1 and TRBJ1-2, with D unresolved. Sequencing was done on a sample of peripheral blood. CDR3 protein: CASSESHGDGYTF. As DNA, the CDR3 is TGCGCCAGCAGTGAGTCCCACGGGGATGGCTACACCTTC.